These T cell receptor beta chains were read from a single sample in a study of cytomegalovirus exposure and HLA in healthy donors. Produced via immunoSEQ multiplex PCR; TCRdb's table is partial and in-frame only. In the table there are some 220,000 clones, just under 85% of which are singletons. Sequenced: PBMCs. These receptors were taken from a woman aged 40 to 49 in good health and CMV-seronegative. CDR3s include the opening cysteine and the closing phenylalanine or tryptophan. Each record gives: CDR3 DNA, CDR3 protein, clone size, D gene, V gene, J gene. D genes are given only for firm matches. Part of the rows lack a size; the others show once, few, many or a class for expanded clones.

CDR3 DNA: TGTGCCACCAAGAGGCCCACAGATACGCAGTATTTT; CDR3 protein: CATKRPTDTQYF; clone size: NA; D gene: NA; V gene: TRBV6-5; J gene: TRBJ2-3
CDR3 DNA: TGTGCCAGTAGTGGCGGGACAGGGACCGGGGAGCTGTTTTTT; CDR3 protein: CASSGGTGTGELFF; clone size: few; D gene: TRBD1; V gene: TRBV19; J gene: TRBJ2-2
CDR3 DNA: TGTGCCAGCAAAGGAGGGGGGGGATCTTTCTATGGCTACACCTTC; CDR3 protein: CASKGGGGSFYGYTF; clone size: NA; D gene: NA; V gene: TRBV27; J gene: TRBJ1-2
CDR3 DNA: TGTGCCAGCAGTGAATTGGGGACAGGAGGCTACGAGCAGTACTTC; CDR3 protein: CASSELGTGGYEQYF; clone size: NA; D gene: TRBD1; V gene: TRBV2; J gene: TRBJ2-7
CDR3 DNA: TGTGCCAGCAGTGAATACAGAGATTACGAGCAGTACTTC; CDR3 protein: CASSEYRDYEQYF; clone size: NA; D gene: NA; V gene: TRBV2; J gene: TRBJ2-7
CDR3 DNA: TGTGCCAGCAGCCGGCCCACGGCAGGAGGTATCTACGAGCAGTACTTC; CDR3 protein: CASSRPTAGGIYEQYF; clone size: once; D gene: NA; V gene: TRBV28; J gene: TRBJ2-7
CDR3 DNA: TGTGCCAGCAGCGTAGCCCCACAGACGGCTAACTATGGCTACACCTTC; CDR3 protein: CASSVAPQTANYGYTF; clone size: NA; D gene: NA; V gene: TRBV9; J gene: TRBJ1-2
CDR3 DNA: TGCGCCAGCAGCCCGGGACAGGGGGCCAGTGAGCAGTACTTC; CDR3 protein: CASSPGQGASEQYF; clone size: NA; D gene: TRBD1; V gene: TRBV5-1; J gene: TRBJ2-7
CDR3 DNA: TGCGCCAGCAGCCCGAGGACAGGGGGCTTATTAGAGCAGTACTTC; CDR3 protein: CASSPRTGGLLEQYF; clone size: NA; D gene: TRBD1; V gene: TRBV5-1; J gene: TRBJ2-7
CDR3 DNA: TGTGCCAGCAGTTACTTGACTAGCGGGGGGGCAGATACGCAGTATTTT; CDR3 protein: CASSYLTSGGADTQYF; clone size: NA; D gene: TRBD2; V gene: TRBV6-5; J gene: TRBJ2-3
CDR3 DNA: TGTGCCACCAGCAGAGATTTCGGGGGGGCCCTCAATGAAAAACTGTTTTTT; CDR3 protein: CATSRDFGGALNEKLFF; clone size: NA; D gene: NA; V gene: TRBV15; J gene: TRBJ1-4
CDR3 DNA: TGTGCCAGCAGTTCCATACAGGAAGATCGAGATACGCAGTATTTT; CDR3 protein: CASSSIQEDRDTQYF; clone size: NA; D gene: NA; V gene: TRBV6-5; J gene: TRBJ2-3
CDR3 DNA: TGTGCCAGCACGGGTAGGGGGAACACTGAAGCTTTCTTT; CDR3 protein: CASTGRGNTEAFF; clone size: NA; D gene: NA; V gene: TRBV25-1; J gene: TRBJ1-1
CDR3 DNA: TGTGCCAGCTCACCACAGCCAGATACGCAGTATTTT; CDR3 protein: CASSPQPDTQYF; clone size: NA; D gene: NA; V gene: TRBV18; J gene: TRBJ2-3
CDR3 DNA: TGTGCCAGCAGTGACGGGTTTTACACAGATACGCAGTATTTT; CDR3 protein: CASSDGFYTDTQYF; clone size: once; D gene: NA; V gene: TRBV6-5; J gene: TRBJ2-3
CDR3 DNA: TGTGCCAGCAGTTTATTTGCACTAGATACTCATGAGCAGTTCTTC; CDR3 protein: CASSLFALDTHEQFF; clone size: NA; D gene: NA; V gene: TRBV27; J gene: TRBJ2-1
CDR3 DNA: TGTGCCAGCAGTTTCGGGGGGTTCCCCTACGAGCAGTACTTC; CDR3 protein: CASSFGGFPYEQYF; clone size: NA; D gene: TRBD2; V gene: TRBV27; J gene: TRBJ2-7
CDR3 DNA: TGTGCCACCAGACAGGAGCAGAACACCGGGGAGCTGTTTTTT; CDR3 protein: CATRQEQNTGELFF; clone size: NA; D gene: NA; V gene: TRBV2; J gene: TRBJ2-2
CDR3 DNA: TGTGCCAGCAGTCAGGGCCCGAACACTGAAGCTTTCTTT; CDR3 protein: CASSQGPNTEAFF; clone size: NA; D gene: NA; V gene: TRBV9; J gene: TRBJ1-1
CDR3 DNA: TGTGCCAGTAGTTTGAAGTTGGCCAGATTCTACGAGCAGTACTTC; CDR3 protein: CASSLKLARFYEQYF; clone size: NA; D gene: NA; V gene: TRBV19; J gene: TRBJ2-7
CDR3 DNA: TGCGCCAGCAGCTCGACTGGGACTGCGGAAGAGACCCAGTACTTC; CDR3 protein: CASSSTGTAEETQYF; clone size: NA; D gene: NA; V gene: TRBV5-1; J gene: TRBJ2-5
CDR3 DNA: TGTGCCAGCAGCCCGGGACATTCCCGAGAGACCCAGTACTTC; CDR3 protein: CASSPGHSRETQYF; clone size: NA; D gene: NA; V gene: TRBV7-9; J gene: TRBJ2-5
CDR3 DNA: TGCGCCAGCAGCTTGGCCCCCAGGGACGAGCAGTACTTC; CDR3 protein: CASSLAPRDEQYF; clone size: NA; D gene: NA; V gene: TRBV5-1; J gene: TRBJ2-7
CDR3 DNA: TGTGCCAGCAGTTCCCCTCGGACCGGGGTCTACTACGAGCAGTACTTC; CDR3 protein: CASSSPRTGVYYEQYF; clone size: NA; D gene: NA; V gene: TRBV6-5; J gene: TRBJ2-7
CDR3 DNA: TGTGCCTGGAGTGTACTATCGGATACGCAGTATTTT; CDR3 protein: CAWSVLSDTQYF; clone size: NA; D gene: NA; V gene: TRBV30; J gene: TRBJ2-3
CDR3 DNA: TGTGCCACCAGCAGAGGTCGCTTTGGGACAGTCTACGAGCAGTACTTC; CDR3 protein: CATSRGRFGTVYEQYF; clone size: NA; D gene: TRBD1; V gene: TRBV15; J gene: TRBJ2-7
CDR3 DNA: TGCGCCAGCAGCTTGGAGGGGACAAAATACGAGCAGTACTTC; CDR3 protein: CASSLEGTKYEQYF; clone size: NA; D gene: NA; V gene: TRBV5-1; J gene: TRBJ2-7
CDR3 DNA: TGTGCCAGCAGCTTAGGCCAGGGTAGGCGCACCGGGGAGCTGTTTTTT; CDR3 protein: CASSLGQGRRTGELFF; clone size: NA; D gene: NA; V gene: TRBV7-6; J gene: TRBJ2-2
CDR3 DNA: TGCAGTGCTATGCGTTCGAACGAGCAGTACTTC; CDR3 protein: CSAMRSNEQYF; clone size: NA; D gene: NA; V gene: TRBV20-1; J gene: TRBJ2-7
CDR3 DNA: TGTGCCAGCAGTGAAGGGGTGGGGGGAAAACTGTTTTTT; CDR3 protein: CASSEGVGGKLFF; clone size: NA; D gene: NA; V gene: TRBV2; J gene: TRBJ1-4
CDR3 DNA: TGTGCCAGCAGCCGCGCCCTCCCATACGAGCAGTACTTC; CDR3 protein: CASSRALPYEQYF; clone size: NA; D gene: NA; V gene: TRBV9; J gene: TRBJ2-7
CDR3 DNA: TGTGCCAGCAGCTTAGGCCGGGACTGGGGGGAGACCCAGTACTTC; CDR3 protein: CASSLGRDWGETQYF; clone size: NA; D gene: NA; V gene: TRBV11-2; J gene: TRBJ2-5
CDR3 DNA: TGCGCCAGCAGCCAGCTACAGGGCGGCACTGAAGCTTTCTTT; CDR3 protein: CASSQLQGGTEAFF; clone size: NA; D gene: NA; V gene: TRBV4-1; J gene: TRBJ1-1
CDR3 DNA: TGTGCCAGCAGCCCTGGGACTAGCGGGGGGGAGACCCAGTACTTC; CDR3 protein: CASSPGTSGGETQYF; clone size: NA; D gene: TRBD2; V gene: TRBV5-5; J gene: TRBJ2-5
CDR3 DNA: TGTGCCAGCAGCCAGCAGGTAGCTAACTATGGCTACACCTTC; CDR3 protein: CASSQQVANYGYTF; clone size: NA; D gene: NA; V gene: TRBV7-2; J gene: TRBJ1-2
CDR3 DNA: TGCGCCAGCAGCCCCGGGGGCACAGATACGCAGTATTTT; CDR3 protein: CASSPGGTDTQYF; clone size: NA; D gene: NA; V gene: TRBV5-1; J gene: TRBJ2-3
CDR3 DNA: TGTGCCAGCAGCCAAGACCTTCCGAACACCGGGGAGCTGTTTTTT; CDR3 protein: CASSQDLPNTGELFF; clone size: NA; D gene: NA; V gene: TRBV14; J gene: TRBJ2-2
CDR3 DNA: TGTGCCAGTAGTGGCCCGGGTGGGCCGGCGGGGAATTCACCCCTCCACTTT; CDR3 protein: CASSGPGGPAGNSPLHF; clone size: NA; D gene: NA; V gene: TRBV19; J gene: TRBJ1-6
CDR3 DNA: TGTGCCAGCAGCTCAGGGGCATCCTACGAGCAGTACTTC; CDR3 protein: CASSSGASYEQYF; clone size: once; D gene: NA; V gene: TRBV11-3; J gene: TRBJ2-7
CDR3 DNA: TGTGCTAGTGGTCTCCTCGACAGAATTAATAGCAATCAGCCCCAGCATTTT; CDR3 protein: CASGLLDRINSNQPQHF; clone size: NA; D gene: NA; V gene: TRBV12-5; J gene: TRBJ1-5
CDR3 DNA: TGTGCCAGCAGACTGGTAGCGGGGACCCACCAAGAGACCCAGTACTTC; CDR3 protein: CASRLVAGTHQETQYF; clone size: NA; D gene: TRBD2; V gene: TRBV7-2; J gene: TRBJ2-5
CDR3 DNA: TGTGCCAGCAGTGTAGGCAGGGGGCGCAGGGAGACCCAGTACTTC; CDR3 protein: CASSVGRGRRETQYF; clone size: NA; D gene: TRBD1; V gene: TRBV2; J gene: TRBJ2-5
CDR3 DNA: TGTGCTAGTGGCCCCCTTGAGCTCCAGCATTTT; CDR3 protein: CASGPLELQHF; clone size: few; D gene: NA; V gene: TRBV12-5; J gene: TRBJ1-5
CDR3 DNA: TGTGCCAGCAGACTCCAGGGGGGAGGCCACGAGCAGTACTTC; CDR3 protein: CASRLQGGGHEQYF; clone size: NA; D gene: NA; V gene: TRBV27; J gene: TRBJ2-7
CDR3 DNA: TGTGCCAGCAAGAGAGGGAACACCATATATTTT; CDR3 protein: CASKRGNTIYF; clone size: NA; D gene: NA; V gene: TRBV28; J gene: TRBJ1-3
CDR3 DNA: TGTGCCAGCAGTTACACAGGGGGGAGCTCCTACGAGCAGTACTTC; CDR3 protein: CASSYTGGSSYEQYF; clone size: few; D gene: TRBD1; V gene: TRBV6-6; J gene: TRBJ2-7